The sample holds a few counts of the clone carrying this T cell receptor beta chain. This specimen comes from a study of identical twins. A universal primer site arose from template switching, and cDNA bore unique molecular identifiers. TCRdb itself ran the 5' RACE reads through MiXCR, one entry per CDR3 protein. The sample shows 1.5 million to 2 million distinct CDR3 sequences, roughly 35% of them seen only once. V was trimmed by 6 bases and J by 4 bases, leaving 13 bases between them. There are 14 residues in the CDR3. The V gene's germline CDR1 is MNHEY and CDR2 SMNVEV (reference sequence). Sequencing was carried out using cord blood. The chain joins TRBV27 to TRBJ2-1; D might be TRBD1 (6 bases). This TCR was sampled from a newborn girl in good health. The CDR3 is CASRQGRTYNEQFF. The CDR3 coding sequence is TGTGCCAGCAGGCAGGGGCGTACTTACAATGAGCAGTTCTTC.